Presented here are 22 T cell receptor beta chains from one specimen sequenced in a study of T cell responses to AZD1222 COVID-19 vaccine. Only in-frame clones appear in the TCRdb table, and some are missing; sequencing was by immunoSEQ multiplex PCR. The sample has 140,000 or so clones, about 91% seen once. The sample was peripheral blood, taken on day 0 of AZD1222 vaccination. The origin of the receptors is an adult in good health.

The V call is TRBV7-2, the J call TRBJ2-2, with D tentatively TRBD2 (6 bases). CDR3 length: 15 amino acids. V was trimmed by 5 bases and J by 4 bases, leaving 14 bases between them. In germline, CDR1 is SGHTA, CDR2 FQGNSA. The CDR3 is CASSPGAGPTGELFF. CDR3 in DNA: TGTGCCAGCAGCCCGGGTGCGGGACCCACCGGGGAGCTGTTTTTT.

This clone has only a few counts. V and J are TRBV6-4 and TRBJ2-2; TRBD1 might be the D (5 bases). The germline gives CDR1 MRHNA, CDR2 SNTAGT. There are 13 residues in the CDR3. The V end was cut by 2 bases, the J end by 4 bases, with 5 bases between. CDR3 in amino acids: CASSDRGTGELFF. The CDR3, as DNA: TGTGCCAGCAGTGACAGGGGCACCGGGGAGCTGTTTTTT.

This chain joins TRBV4-2 and TRBJ1-1; unclear D gene. This CDR3 has 14 amino acids. Trimming shortened V by 0 bases and J by 6 bases, and 11 bases separated the two germline ends. Germline V lookup: CDR1 LGHNA, CDR2 YNFKEQ. This chain's CDR3 is CASSQEFGGAEAFF. In DNA, the CDR3 is TGTGCCAGCAGCCAAGAATTTGGCGGGGCTGAAGCTTTCTTT.

The rearrangement uses TRBV5-5 and TRBJ1-6, with 7 positions matching TRBD1. The CDR3 covers 18 residues. CDR1 and CDR2 (germline): SGHKS, YYEKEE (reference sequence). V shed 0 bases, J shed 0 bases, and the junction held 6 bases outside the gene matches. The CDR3 spells CASSLVGGDSSYNSPLHF. Here the CDR3 DNA reads TGTGCCAGCAGCTTGGTTGGCGGGGACAGCTCCTATAATTCACCCCTCCACTTT.

The chain recombines TRBV4-1 with TRBJ2-7; possible D gene TRBD1, 6 bases. V lost 1 base to trimming and J lost 2 bases, with 9 bases between them. Germline-derived CDR1 and CDR2 are MGHRA and YSYEKL. The CDR3 loop spans 14 amino acids. In DNA, the CDR3 is TGCGCCAGCAGCCAAGGAACAGGGCCCTACGAGCAGTACTTC. Its protein is CASSQGTGPYEQYF.

V is TRBV5-8 and J is TRBJ2-7, with TRBD1 matching 10 bases. After removal of 3 bases from V and 2 bases from J, the junction contained 2 bases not matched to a gene. CDR3 length equals 14 residues. From germline, CDR1 is SGHTS and CDR2 YDEGEE. The CDR3 here is CASSSGTGAYEQYF. The CDR3 nucleotides are TGTGCCAGCAGCTCTGGGACAGGGGCCTACGAGCAGTACTTC.

The chain recombines TRBV19 with TRBJ2-1; D uncertain. Germline V CDR1 and CDR2: LNHDA, SQIVND (reference sequence). Trimming stripped 5 bases from V and 8 bases from J, with 10 bases between. This CDR3 contains 12 residues. In nucleotides, the CDR3 is TGTGCCAGTAGTTTAACGTGGGATGAGCAGTTCTTC. Residues: CASSLTWDEQFF.

The genes are TRBV3-1 (or the pseudogene TRBV3-2) and TRBJ2-7; no reliable D call. V gave up 8 bases and J gave up 0 bases, with 11 bases separating them. CDR1 and CDR2 (germline): LGHDT, YNNKEL (reference sequence). The CDR3 consists of 13 residues. The CDR3, as DNA: TGTGCCAGCCGAACTTCAGACTCCTACGAGCAGTACTTC. Protein: CASRTSDSYEQYF.

A few counts support this clone. The chain combines TRBV6-2 or TRBV6-3 with TRBJ1-2; the D gene is possibly TRBD1 (5 bases). Germline V gives CDR1 MNHEY, CDR2 SVGEGT. Trimming left V 6 bases short and J 4 bases short, with 18 bases between. CDR3 length: 15 residues. The CDR3, as DNA: TGTGCCAGCAGCCCCCCCACCGGGACCCTCTATGGCTACACCTTC. It encodes CASSPPTGTLYGYTF.

The chain couples TRBV18 to TRBJ1-4; tentatively, D is TRBD1 (5 bases). The CDR3 length is 13 residues. V was pared by 1 base and J by 8 bases, with 8 bases between. In germline, CDR1 is KGHSH, CDR2 LQKENI. The CDR3 is CASSPQGREKLFF. The CDR3, as DNA: TGTGCCAGCTCACCACAGGGGCGGGAAAAACTGTTTTTT.

The genes are TRBV5-4 and TRBJ1-1; tentatively, D is TRBD1 (5 bases). There are 16 residues in the CDR3. From germline, CDR1 is SGHNT and CDR2 YYREEE (reference sequence). Trimming took 0 bases from V and 8 from J, leaving 20 bases between them. The CDR3 spells CASSLGAGTLTPEAFF. In DNA, the CDR3 is TGTGCCAGCAGCTTGGGGGCCGGGACTTTAACCCCAGAAGCTTTCTTT.

The gene calls are TRBV6-5 and TRBJ1-1, with a weak D call TRBD1 (5 bases). The CDR3 loop spans 14 amino acids. CDR1 and CDR2 (germline): MNHEY, SVGAGI. Deletions cut 6 bases from V and 4 bases from J, with 15 bases between. The DNA of the CDR3 is TGTGCCAGCAGCCCCCGGGGGGGTCTCACTGAAGCTTTCTTT. This encodes CASSPRGGLTEAFF.

This chain connects TRBV11-2 to TRBJ1-4; TRBD1 agrees at 8 bases. Germline-derived CDR1 and CDR2 are SGHAT and FQNNGV. CDR3 length: 14 residues. After removal of 1 base from V and 5 bases from J, the junction contained 0 bases not matched to a gene. CDR3 amino acids: CASSLGTGNEKLFF. CDR3 coding DNA: TGTGCCAGCAGCTTAGGGACAGGGAATGAAAAACTGTTTTTT.

The rearrangement uses TRBV11-2 and TRBJ2-1; D is uncertain. V was clipped by 1 base and J by 4 bases, with 11 bases between them. This CDR3 is 15 amino acids long. Germline CDR1 reads SGHAT; CDR2 reads FQNNGV. The CDR3, as DNA: TGTGCCAGCAGCTTAGCGCCCCTAGATTACAATGAGCAGTTCTTC. Its translation: CASSLAPLDYNEQFF.

The chain recombines TRBV6-2 or TRBV6-3 with TRBJ1-2; D uncertain. The CDR3 totals 14 residues. CDR1 is MNHEY, CDR2 SVGEGT, per germline. The ends were cut back, 6 bases at V and 5 bases at J, with 16 bases in the middle. CDR3 residues: CASSPSWTDYGYTF. In nucleotides, the CDR3 is TGTGCCAGCAGCCCTTCTTGGACGGATTATGGCTACACCTTC.

The chain recombines TRBV3-1 (or the pseudogene TRBV3-2) with TRBJ2-1; TRBD2 agrees at 9 bases. With V trimmed by 1 base and J by 0 bases, 4 bases remained unmatched. Per the germline V gene, CDR1 is LGHDT and CDR2 is YNNKEL (reference sequence). The CDR3 totals 17 residues. CDR3 residues: CASSQALAGSSYNEQFF. The CDR3 DNA is TGTGCCAGCAGCCAAGCGCTAGCGGGAAGCTCCTACAATGAGCAGTTCTTC.

The chain employs TRBV5-6 and TRBJ1-2; 9 bases agree with TRBD1. Germline V gene data show CDR1 as SGHDT and CDR2 as YYEEEE. The CDR3 has 14 residues. After removal of 4 bases from V and 5 bases from J, the junction contained 6 bases not matched to a gene. The CDR3 reads CASSLRDRVYGYTF. The CDR3 DNA reads TGTGCCAGCAGCCTCCGGGACAGGGTTTATGGCTACACCTTC.

The chain combines TRBV10-1 with TRBJ2-1, with D perhaps TRBD2 (5 bases). Trimming stripped 2 bases from V and 9 bases from J, with 14 bases between. CDR3 length: 14 amino acids. Germline loops: CDR1 WNHNN, CDR2 SYGVQD (reference sequence). The CDR3 region is CASSENGETAEQFF. The CDR3 DNA reads TGCGCCAGCAGTGAGAATGGGGAGACGGCTGAGCAGTTCTTC.

The chain recombines TRBV9 with TRBJ2-1, with 11 bases lining up with TRBD2. The CDR3 has 19 residues. The V and J ends lost 0 bases and 4 bases, in that order; junction bases with no gene match: 12. Looked up from germline, CDR1 is SGDLS and CDR2 is YYNGEE. The CDR3 bases are TGTGCCAGCAGCGTAGAGCCTAGCGGGAGGTCTTTCCTGTACAATGAGCAGTTCTTC. Amino acids: CASSVEPSGRSFLYNEQFF.

The genes are TRBV29-1 and TRBJ1-3; 7 bases line up with TRBD1. Germline-derived CDR1 and CDR2 are SQVTM and ANQGSEA. This CDR3 region has 16 residues. Trimming cost V 7 bases and J 1 base; bases outside gene matches: 13. The CDR3 DNA sequence: TGCAGCGCTTCAGGGGGTGACAGCGGTTCTGGAAACACCATATATTTT. This gives the protein CSASGGDSGSGNTIYF.

The rearrangement joins TRBV19 to TRBJ1-3; no clear D gene. This CDR3 is built from 15 residues. Germline V gene lookup returns CDR1 LNHDA and CDR2 SQIVND (reference sequence). The ends were cut back, 7 bases at V and 0 bases at J, with 13 bases in the middle. DNA for the CDR3: TGTGCCAGTAAGCCCTTAACAGCCTCTGGAAACACCATATATTTT. It codes for CASKPLTASGNTIYF.

The chain couples TRBV7-9 to TRBJ2-3, with no clear D. The CDR3 is made up of 15 amino acids. Per the germline V gene, CDR1 is SEHNR and CDR2 is FQNEAQ (reference sequence). V dropped 5 bases and J dropped 1 base, with 13 bases sitting between them. The CDR3 loop reads CASSDPGGRTDTQYF. For the CDR3, the DNA is TGTGCCAGCAGCGACCCCGGCGGACGCACAGATACGCAGTATTTT.